Listed below are T cell receptor beta chains from one sample, sequenced in a study of T cells in Graves' hyperthyroidism and ophthalmopathy. TCRdb reprocessed the multiplex PCR reads via MiXCR and lists one record per CDR3 protein. The sample holds fewer than 800,000 distinct CDR3 sequences, around 15% seen once. Input material: blood. These receptors came from a man between 18 and 35 years old with Graves' hyperthyroidism. Each CDR3 is given with its conserved first and last residue.

v_call	j_call	cdr3_aa
TRBV7-9	TRBJ2-1	CASSLVLAADREQFF
TRBV10-3	TRBJ2-1	CATGASGGNNEQFF
TRBV29-1	TRBJ2-1	CSVTGHAGREQFF
TRBV28	TRBJ1-2	CASSFTGEPYGYTF
TRBV9	TRBJ2-2	CASSVEGQSGLFF
TRBV30	TRBJ2-7	CAWSSLPGWGEQYF
TRBV5-1	TRBJ1-2	CASSLRGQDYGYTF
TRBV20-1	TRBJ2-7	CSAREESSYEQYF
TRBV6-1	TRBJ2-7	CASSVRDFSYEQYF
TRBV4-1	TRBJ2-6	CASSQGGYSGANVLTF
TRBV30	TRBJ1-4	CAWSLTNEKLFF
TRBV6-1	TRBJ2-7	CASSGRLRDEQYF
TRBV7-8	TRBJ1-4	CASSTGRHGKKLFF
TRBV20-1	TRBJ2-1	CSARDFPNEQFF
TRBV28	TRBJ2-7	CASSLPGTGDYEQYF
TRBV12-3/TRBV12-4	TRBJ1-1	CASSPLGGFTEAFF
TRBV7-9	TRBJ1-1	CASTRWATEAFF
TRBV19	TRBJ2-7	CASSIALADSYEQYF
TRBV7-9	TRBJ1-1	CASSLATGEDTEAFF
TRBV20-1	TRBJ1-2	CSARDSWNYGYTF
TRBV5-1	TRBJ2-3	CASSLGTITTDTQYF
TRBV28	TRBJ1-2	CASRLGQGIRGYTF
TRBV6-9	TRBJ2-5	CASSFAGTSGGTQYF
TRBV20-1	TRBJ2-1	CSAPGTGYNEQFF
TRBV24-1	TRBJ2-5	CATSDGGHGGAETQYF
TRBV7-9	TRBJ2-7	CASSRAPTYEQYF
TRBV6-1	TRBJ2-3	CASSHKPGQDTQYF